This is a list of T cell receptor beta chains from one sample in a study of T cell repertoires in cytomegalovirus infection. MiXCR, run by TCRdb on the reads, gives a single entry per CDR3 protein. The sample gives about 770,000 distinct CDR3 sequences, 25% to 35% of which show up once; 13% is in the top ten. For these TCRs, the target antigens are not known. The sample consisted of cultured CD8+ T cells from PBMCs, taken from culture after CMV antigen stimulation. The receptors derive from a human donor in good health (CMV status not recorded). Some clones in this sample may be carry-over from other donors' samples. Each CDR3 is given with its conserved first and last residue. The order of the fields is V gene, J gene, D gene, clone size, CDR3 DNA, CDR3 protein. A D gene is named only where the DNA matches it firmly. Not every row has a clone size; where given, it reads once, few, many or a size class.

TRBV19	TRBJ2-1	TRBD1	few	TGTGCCAGTTGTAGGGGCGGACAGGGGCTTGATGAGCAGTTCTTC	CASCRGGQGLDEQFF
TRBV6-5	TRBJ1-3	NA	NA	TGTGCCAGCAGTATTGGAAACACCATATATTTT	CASSIGNTIYF
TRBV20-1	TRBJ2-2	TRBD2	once	TGCAGTGCTAGATCTATAGGGACTAGCGGGACCCAAAGCGGGGAGCTGTTTTTT	CSARSIGTSGTQSGELFF
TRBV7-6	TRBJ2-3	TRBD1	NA	TGTGCCAGCAGATTAGGGGACAGGGTCACAGATACGCAGAATTTT	CASRLGDRVTDTQNF
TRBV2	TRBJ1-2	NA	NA	TGTGTCAGCAGTGAAAAAACAGGACACCCCTTGGAGGGCTACACCTTC	CVSSEKTGHPLEGYTF
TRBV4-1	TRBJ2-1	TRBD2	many	TGCGCCAGCAGCCAAGATTGGGCTAGCGGGGGCCACTCCACACAGTTCTTC	CASSQDWASGGHSTQFF
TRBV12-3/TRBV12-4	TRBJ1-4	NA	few	TGTGCCAGCAGTTCGACGTACGAAAAACTGTTTTTT	CASSSTYEKLFF
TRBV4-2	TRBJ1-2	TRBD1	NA	TGTGCCAGCACCGGCACAGGGGGCGCGTTTGACGGCTACACCTTC	CASTGTGGAFDGYTF
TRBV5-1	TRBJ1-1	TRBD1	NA	TGCGCCAGCAGCATGGACAGGGGGCTCCATGACACTGAAGCTTTCTTT	CASSMDRGLHDTEAFF
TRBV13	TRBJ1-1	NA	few	TGTGCCAGCACCATGGCACCTGAAGCTTTCTTT	CASTMAPEAFF
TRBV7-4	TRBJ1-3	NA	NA	TGTGCCAGCAGCCCCGATTTGGGTTTTAGAAACACCATATATTTT	CASSPDLGFRNTIYF